The clone carrying this T cell receptor (beta chain) was recorded once. The sample comes from a study of preoperative IRX-2 immunotherapy in early breast cancer. TCRdb's table, derived via immunoSEQ multiplex PCR, lists solely in-frame clones and lacks some. The sample carries about 43,000 clones, approximately 94% recorded once. Treatment in this sample: preoperative locoregional IRX-2 cytokine immunotherapy. Preoperative locoregional IRX-2 cytokine immunotherapy was tested in the phase Ib source study. Germline trimming cut 4 bases from V and 3 bases from J; bases unmatched to any gene: 11. The CDR3 runs 16 residues. The germline CDR1 and CDR2 sequences are SGDLS and YYNGEE.

The receptor was derived from a human donor with breast cancer. V gene TRBV9 combines with J gene TRBJ2-7; 9 nucleotides agree with TRBD2. Sequencing used tumor tissue, obtained after IRX-2 immunotherapy. The CDR3 here is CASSPPGTSSLYEQYF. The DNA for the CDR3 is TGTGCCAGCAGCCCCCCCGGGACTAGCTCCCTCTACGAGCAGTACTTC. The whole variable domain, remainder taken from reference TRBV9 and TRBJ2-7, is DSGVTQTPKHLITATGQRVTLRCSPRSGDLSVYWYQQSLDQGLQFLIQYYNGEERAKGNILERFSAQQFPDLHSELNLSSLELGDSALYFCASSPPGTSSLYEQYFGPGTRLTVT.